Sequencing of this TCR beta chain was carried out in a study of PD-1 blockade in classical Hodgkin lymphoma (TCRdb year 2020). Notes on the research overall: Nivolumab dosing was 3 mg/kg intravenously every 2 weeks, continuing until either disease progression or unacceptable toxicity. The study used TCR beta sequencing and CyTOF to define a peripheral blood immune signature of response to PD-1 blockade in classical Hodgkin lymphoma.

What the time point label conveys for this sample: cycle 4 day 1 (C4D1), after five to seven weeks of nivolumab. Every trial patient had relapsed following autologous stem cell transplantation, and prior brentuximab vedotin exposure was what differed among cohorts A, B and C. The trial cohort was composed of approximately 56 patients with relapsed/refractory classical Hodgkin lymphoma, for whom complete response, partial response or progressive disease was recorded as best overall response. In the multi-cohort phase II CheckMate 205 trial, trial patients received single-agent nivolumab. An independent review committee assessed best overall response by applying the 2007 International Working Group response criteria. Trial PBMCs were obtained immediately prior to nivolumab initiation (C1D1) and on therapy at cycle 2 day 1 and cycle 4 day 1. After peripheral blood was drawn into 8 mL Vacutainer Cell Preparation Tubes, PBMCs were isolated by centrifugation and then cryopreserved.

Genomic DNA was extracted with the Qiagen DNeasy kit from unsorted PBMCs and from negatively selected CD4+ and CD8+ fractions. Amplification of TCR beta CDR3 regions was done by immunoSEQ multiplex PCR with primers that anneal to V and J segments. A synthetic immune receptor repertoire was used to minimize amplification bias, and any remaining bias was removed computationally after sequencing. The authors' pipeline ran thus. Custom Python scripts were used to quantify repertoire diversity as the Shannon entropy index. The unsorted, CD4+ and CD8+ repertoires were each analyzed separately, with the exception of combined analyses, where CD4+ and CD8+ sequences were merged in silico. A clone was considered expanded if an increase in frequency of at least 2-fold after treatment relative to C1D1 was found, and a pseudocount of 0.5 was applied to clones undetected at baseline. Singleton clones were defined as clones with 0 or 1 copy at C1D1, and non-singleton clones were defined as clones with 2 or more copies. Clones expanded in unsorted samples were labelled as CD4+, CD8+ or unknown by matching protein sequences in sorted samples from the same patient. Wilcoxon tests on paired samples were used to test changes in diversity from C1D1 to C4D1. Drawn from immuneACCESS, this table holds only the in-frame rearrangements with V and J called that TCRdb kept. Clones are partly lost; checked studies trace under half to an unresolved V gene and leave the rest unexplained. V, J and clone size were drawn from that table, and D and trimming were deduced from the DNA. The table for this sample lists under 20,000 clones; over 60% of them were counted only once. Around 40% of the sample belongs to the ten largest clones.

About this clone: The target of this receptor is not known. Qualities for individual bases were not recorded, and no much larger clone is one base off.

General conclusions and limits of the study: The study was restricted to a single clinical trial cohort, and the causes of repertoire differences, possibly disease activity or prior therapy, were left undefined. Trial patients with a complete response had baseline diversity similar to that of newly diagnosed patients, while partial responders and progressors had significantly lower diversity. CD4+ but not CD8+ TCR diversity rose significantly by C4D1 (p=0.0027 vs p=0.16), most apparent in complete responders (p=0.02). Diversity was lower in patients who began nivolumab less than 1 year after ASCT, so these patients were left out of later analyses to avoid confounding by immune reconstitution. Baseline TCR diversity was reported to be lower in newly diagnosed patients than in healthy donors, and even lower in relapsed/refractory patients.

At the junction V is shortened by 2 bases and J by 3 bases, with 14 bases in between. The CDR3 runs 15 residues from the cysteine to the phenylalanine. This entry keeps only the CDR3 DNA: 45 bases, framed from base 1. The germline V gene provides CDR1 MDHEN and CDR2 SYDVKM. The source material was peripheral blood mononuclear cells (PBMCs), sampled before the fourth cycle of nivolumab. The receptor's source is a human donor with classical Hodgkin lymphoma. The sequence joins TRBV28 to TRBJ2-7; the D gene is perhaps TRBD2, on 6 matching bases. Here the CDR3 is given as CASSLGLDYNYEQYF. The nucleotide sequence is given as TGTGCCAGCAGTTTAGGCCTGGACTACAACTACGAGCAGTACTTC.